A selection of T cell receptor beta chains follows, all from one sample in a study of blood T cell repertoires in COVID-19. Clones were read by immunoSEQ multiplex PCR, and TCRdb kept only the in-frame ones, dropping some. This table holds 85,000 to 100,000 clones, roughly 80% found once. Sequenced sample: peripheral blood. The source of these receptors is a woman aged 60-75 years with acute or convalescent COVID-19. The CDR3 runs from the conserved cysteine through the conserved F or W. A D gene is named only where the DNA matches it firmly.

CDR3 protein: CASSYGAVSYNEQFF
V gene: TRBV6-5
D gene: .

CDR3 protein: CASSPWEGEKPQHF
V gene: TRBV19
D gene: .

CDR3 protein: CASTRTSGDIDTQYF
V gene: TRBV2
D gene: TRBD2

CDR3 protein: CASSGAYEQYF
V gene: TRBV5-1
D gene: .

CDR3 protein: CASSSQGVKEKLFF
V gene: TRBV5-1
D gene: TRBD1

CDR3 protein: CASSSRTSGVTGELFF
V gene: TRBV7-3
D gene: TRBD2

CDR3 protein: CASSDSGGVTDTQYF
V gene: TRBV6-1
D gene: TRBD2

CDR3 protein: CASSRAGTVSTF
V gene: TRBV5-4
D gene: TRBD1

CDR3 protein: CASSSGTAHYGYTF
V gene: TRBV28
D gene: TRBD1

CDR3 protein: CASSDSGLVTYEQYF
V gene: TRBV6-2/TRBV6-3
D gene: .

CDR3 protein: CASREGGQEKLFF
V gene: TRBV28
D gene: TRBD1

CDR3 protein: CASSGLQGAYGYTF
V gene: TRBV25-1
D gene: .

CDR3 protein: CASSALGQQETQYF
V gene: TRBV9
D gene: .

CDR3 protein: CASSQSQVYEQYF
V gene: TRBV3-1/TRBV3-2
D gene: .

CDR3 protein: CASSLMAADTQYF
V gene: TRBV28
D gene: .

CDR3 protein: CASSPGTGGNTEAFF
V gene: TRBV25-1
D gene: TRBD1

CDR3 protein: CASTFSGGVTDTQYF
V gene: TRBV3-1/TRBV3-2
D gene: TRBD2

CDR3 protein: CASSLAGRAAFSEAFF
V gene: TRBV5-1
D gene: .

CDR3 protein: CASSPGLFNQPQHF
V gene: TRBV28
D gene: .

CDR3 protein: CASSRQGGSGNTIYF
V gene: TRBV4-2
D gene: TRBD1

CDR3 protein: CASSLQGYNSPLHF
V gene: TRBV27
D gene: .

CDR3 protein: CASSPTGGTDSPLHF
V gene: TRBV7-3
D gene: TRBD1

CDR3 protein: CAISQTSLPQETQYF
V gene: TRBV10-3
D gene: TRBD2

CDR3 protein: CASSLGGGTGAETQYF
V gene: TRBV11-3
D gene: TRBD1

CDR3 protein: CAISEGGGAGYGYTF
V gene: TRBV10-3
D gene: TRBD1

CDR3 protein: CAWSPRTGTTSAGNTIYF
V gene: TRBV30
D gene: .

CDR3 protein: CASTEAGTGYSPLHF
V gene: TRBV28
D gene: TRBD1

CDR3 protein: CASSSNQQGGWKAFF
V gene: TRBV28
D gene: .

CDR3 protein: CASSGLDNYEQYF
V gene: TRBV2
D gene: .

CDR3 protein: CASSWDRTTETQYF
V gene: TRBV18
D gene: TRBD1

CDR3 protein: CASSRLDRGHNEQFF
V gene: TRBV4-3
D gene: TRBD1

CDR3 protein: CASRTGGDSPLHF
V gene: TRBV27
D gene: TRBD1

CDR3 protein: CASSILPGQGNTEAFF
V gene: TRBV7-9
D gene: TRBD1

CDR3 protein: CASSLGSGGISYEQYF
V gene: TRBV5-1
D gene: TRBD2

CDR3 protein: CASSISGGNEKLFF
V gene: TRBV5-4
D gene: TRBD1

CDR3 protein: CASSHLTSGVRETQYF
V gene: TRBV4-3
D gene: TRBD2